This is a list of T cell receptor beta chains from one sample in a study of T cell repertoires in cytomegalovirus infection. Using its own MiXCR run on the reads, TCRdb lists one record per CDR3 protein. The sample consists of 300,000 to 400,000 distinct CDR3 sequences, more than 9% of them appearing once. The specimen was PBMCs. The receptors come from a human donor in good health (CMV status not recorded). Some clones in this sample may be carry-over from other donors' samples. Both conserved end residues are part of each CDR3. The D gene is left open where the match is weak. The size of a clone is reported for some rows only, either as once, few or many, or as a class for expanded clones.

j_gene: TRBJ2-5
abundance: .
d_gene: .
v_gene: TRBV24-1
CDR3aa: CATSDPGTEKETQYF
CDR3nt: TGTGCCACCAGTGATCCCGGGACGGAGAAAGAGACCCAGTACTTC

j_gene: TRBJ2-7
abundance: many
d_gene: .
v_gene: TRBV7-8
CDR3aa: CASSGSKKRVPSYEQYF
CDR3nt: TGTGCCAGCAGCGGGAGTAAGAAGCGGGTCCCGTCCTACGAGCAGTACTTC

j_gene: TRBJ1-5
abundance: .
d_gene: .
v_gene: TRBV28
CDR3aa: CASRSGVQPQHF
CDR3nt: TGTGCCAGCAGGAGCGGTGTTCAGCCCCAGCATTTT

j_gene: TRBJ2-3
abundance: .
d_gene: .
v_gene: TRBV19
CDR3aa: CASSITTGWGTGYTQYF
CDR3nt: TGTGCCAGTAGTATAACCACCGGCTGGGGGACTGGTTATACGCAGTATTTT

j_gene: TRBJ1-1
abundance: many
d_gene: .
v_gene: TRBV7-2
CDR3aa: CASSPQTGWTEAFF
CDR3nt: TGTGCCAGCAGCCCCCAGACAGGATGGACTGAAGCTTTCTTT

j_gene: TRBJ2-2
abundance: many
d_gene: .
v_gene: TRBV6-1
CDR3aa: CASSYGDLLELFF
CDR3nt: TGTGCCAGCAGTTACGGGGACCTCCTGGAGCTGTTTTTT

j_gene: TRBJ2-7
abundance: .
d_gene: TRBD2
v_gene: TRBV20-1
CDR3aa: CSARDTGGTYEQYF
CDR3nt: TGCAGTGCTAGAGATACGGGGGGTACCTACGAGCAGTACTTC

j_gene: TRBJ2-3
abundance: many
d_gene: .
v_gene: TRBV7-4
CDR3aa: CASSPHSGASTDTQYF
CDR3nt: TGTGCCAGCAGCCCGCACTCAGGGGCTAGCACAGATACGCAGTATTTT

j_gene: TRBJ2-7
abundance: .
d_gene: .
v_gene: TRBV14
CDR3aa: CASSQAGIPGEQYF
CDR3nt: TGTGCCAGCAGCCAAGCCGGGATTCCCGGGGAGCAGTACTTC

j_gene: TRBJ2-5
abundance: .
d_gene: .
v_gene: TRBV6-8
CDR3aa: CASSYCGWAYQETQYF
CDR3nt: TGTGCCAGCAGTTACTGTGGATGGGCGTACCAAGAGACCCAGTACTTC

j_gene: TRBJ2-2
abundance: many
d_gene: .
v_gene: TRBV12-3/TRBV12-4
CDR3aa: CATTTNTGELFF
CDR3nt: TGTGCCACCACGACAAACACCGGGGAGCTGTTTTTT

j_gene: TRBJ2-5
abundance: few
d_gene: .
v_gene: TRBV27
CDR3aa: CASSLLGFGAQETQYF
CDR3nt: TGTGCCAGCAGTTTATTAGGGTTCGGGGCTCAAGAGACCCAGTACTTC

j_gene: TRBJ2-3
abundance: many
d_gene: .
v_gene: TRBV5-4
CDR3aa: CASSSEGPAGDTQYF
CDR3nt: TGTGCCAGCAGCTCGGAAGGGCCGGCGGGAGATACGCAGTATTTT

j_gene: TRBJ1-6
abundance: many
d_gene: TRBD1
v_gene: TRBV7-2
CDR3aa: CASTQGGSPLHF
CDR3nt: TGTGCCAGCACCCAGGGGGGTTCACCCCTCCACTTT

j_gene: TRBJ2-1
abundance: many
d_gene: TRBD2
v_gene: TRBV10-3
CDR3aa: CAISEGLAGNNEQFF
CDR3nt: TGTGCCATCAGTGAGGGACTAGCGGGTAACAATGAGCAGTTCTTC

j_gene: TRBJ2-5
abundance: many
d_gene: .
v_gene: TRBV12-5
CDR3aa: CASGASRAQYF
CDR3nt: TGTGCTAGTGGTGCCTCAAGGGCCCAGTACTTC

j_gene: TRBJ1-2
abundance: many
d_gene: TRBD1
v_gene: TRBV7-6
CDR3aa: CASSPSRGQTYGYTF
CDR3nt: TGTGCCAGCAGCCCCTCGAGGGGGCAAACCTATGGCTACACCTTC

j_gene: TRBJ2-5
abundance: .
d_gene: TRBD2
v_gene: TRBV9
CDR3aa: CASSSNQASGIETQYF
CDR3nt: TGTGCCAGCAGCTCCAATCAGGCTAGCGGGATAGAGACCCAGTACTTC

j_gene: TRBJ2-4
abundance: few
d_gene: TRBD2
v_gene: TRBV2
CDR3aa: CASRRSTSGGSKNIQYF
CDR3nt: TGTGCCAGCAGACGCTCGACTAGCGGGGGATCCAAAAACATTCAGTACTTC

j_gene: TRBJ2-4
abundance: few
d_gene: .
v_gene: TRBV11-2
CDR3aa: CASSEKTSIYLAKNIQYF
CDR3nt: TGTGCCAGCAGCGAGAAGACCTCTATTTATCTAGCCAAAAACATTCAGTACTTC

j_gene: TRBJ2-2
abundance: .
d_gene: .
v_gene: TRBV6-5
CDR3aa: CASSYLLSIKNTGELFF
CDR3nt: TGTGCCAGCAGTTACCTTTTGTCAATAAAAAACACCGGGGAGCTGTTTTTT

j_gene: TRBJ1-1
abundance: .
d_gene: TRBD1
v_gene: TRBV11-2
CDR3aa: CASSYSGTGGRYGEAFF
CDR3nt: TGTGCCAGCAGCTACTCCGGGACAGGGGGCAGGTACGGTGAAGCTTTCTTT

j_gene: TRBJ1-5
abundance: many
d_gene: .
v_gene: TRBV28
CDR3aa: CASSLYYGGENSNQPQHF
CDR3nt: TGTGCCAGCAGTTTATATTACGGAGGGGAAAATAGCAATCAGCCCCAGCATTTT

j_gene: TRBJ2-1
abundance: few
d_gene: TRBD2
v_gene: TRBV6-6
CDR3aa: CASSPDPGTSPWSYYNEQFF
CDR3nt: TGTGCCAGCAGTCCGGACCCCGGGACTAGTCCTTGGTCCTACTACAATGAGCAGTTCTTC

j_gene: TRBJ2-1
abundance: .
d_gene: .
v_gene: TRBV28
CDR3aa: CASSSGTGSNEQFF
CDR3nt: TGTGCCAGCAGTTCCGGGACGGGTAGCAATGAGCAGTTCTTC

j_gene: TRBJ1-1
abundance: .
d_gene: .
v_gene: TRBV6-6
CDR3aa: CASSYSSANTEAFF
CDR3nt: TGTGCCAGCAGTTACTCGTCAGCAAACACTGAAGCTTTCTTT

j_gene: TRBJ2-1
abundance: .
d_gene: TRBD1
v_gene: TRBV7-2
CDR3aa: CASSLGPTGAHEQFF
CDR3nt: TGTGCCAGCAGCTTGGGGCCGACAGGGGCCCATGAGCAGTTCTTC

j_gene: TRBJ1-4
abundance: many
d_gene: .
v_gene: TRBV12-3/TRBV12-4
CDR3aa: CASTLREGGKLFF
CDR3nt: TGTGCCAGCACCCTAAGAGAAGGGGGGAAACTGTTTTTT

j_gene: TRBJ2-3
abundance: .
d_gene: .
v_gene: TRBV15
CDR3aa: CATSRGGIRTDTQYF
CDR3nt: TGTGCCACCAGCAGAGGCGGCATTCGCACAGATACGCAGTATTTT

j_gene: TRBJ2-3
abundance: .
d_gene: TRBD2
v_gene: TRBV4-3
CDR3aa: CASSQTGTSGRAGTDTQYF
CDR3nt: TGCGCCAGCAGCCAGACCGGCACTAGCGGGAGGGCCGGCACAGATACGCAGTATTTT

j_gene: TRBJ1-1
abundance: many
d_gene: .
v_gene: TRBV7-3
CDR3aa: CASSSMGTAAFF
CDR3nt: TGTGCCAGCAGCTCTATGGGTACTGCAGCTTTCTTT

j_gene: TRBJ1-1
abundance: few
d_gene: .
v_gene: TRBV4-2
CDR3aa: CASSQEPGINTEAFF
CDR3nt: TGTGCCAGCAGCCAAGAGCCGGGAATAAACACTGAAGCTTTCTTT

j_gene: TRBJ1-1
abundance: few
d_gene: .
v_gene: TRBV4-1
CDR3aa: CASTELQGGTEAFF
CDR3nt: TGCGCCAGCACCGAACTACAGGGAGGCACTGAAGCTTTCTTT

j_gene: TRBJ1-4
abundance: few
d_gene: .
v_gene: TRBV11-2
CDR3aa: CASSLGVGGTNEKLFF
CDR3nt: TGTGCCAGCAGCTTAGGTGTAGGGGGGACCAATGAAAAACTGTTTTTT

j_gene: TRBJ2-5
abundance: many
d_gene: TRBD2
v_gene: TRBV7-2
CDR3aa: CASSLGNLAGGGETQYF
CDR3nt: TGTGCCAGCAGCTTAGGAAACCTAGCGGGGGGAGGAGAGACCCAGTACTTC

j_gene: TRBJ1-1
abundance: many
d_gene: .
v_gene: TRBV7-8
CDR3aa: CASSLKWARSEAFF
CDR3nt: TGTGCCAGCAGCTTAAAGTGGGCACGGAGTGAAGCTTTCTTT

j_gene: TRBJ1-2
abundance: few
d_gene: .
v_gene: TRBV7-6
CDR3aa: CASSRADYGYTF
CDR3nt: TGTGCCAGCAGCCGGGCTGACTATGGCTACACCTTC

j_gene: TRBJ1-4
abundance: many
d_gene: .
v_gene: TRBV2
CDR3aa: CASSVRGDRLIPNEKLFF
CDR3nt: TGTGCCAGCAGTGTGAGGGGAGACCGCCTGATTCCTAATGAAAAACTGTTTTTT

j_gene: TRBJ2-5
abundance: many
d_gene: TRBD2
v_gene: TRBV14
CDR3aa: CASSQAQGLAGGETQYF
CDR3nt: TGTGCCAGCAGCCAAGCCCAGGGGCTAGCGGGAGGAGAGACCCAGTACTTC

j_gene: TRBJ2-7
abundance: few
d_gene: .
v_gene: TRBV7-4
CDR3aa: CASSLEALLTYEQYF
CDR3nt: TGTGCCAGCAGCTTAGAGGCCCTACTAACCTACGAGCAGTACTTC

j_gene: TRBJ2-1
abundance: many
d_gene: TRBD2
v_gene: TRBV7-2
CDR3aa: CASSYGTLQGLAVYNEQFF
CDR3nt: TGTGCCAGCAGCTACGGGACACTACAAGGACTAGCGGTCTACAATGAGCAGTTCTTC

j_gene: TRBJ1-1
abundance: many
d_gene: .
v_gene: TRBV12-3/TRBV12-4
CDR3aa: CASSSLTGNTEAFF
CDR3nt: TGTGCCAGCAGTTCATTGACGGGAAACACTGAAGCTTTCTTT